Following are 21 T cell receptor beta chains from one sample sequenced in a study of T cells in Graves' hyperthyroidism and ophthalmopathy. Template material for amplifying TCR beta CDR3 regions consisted of RNA transcripts. TCR CDR3 underwent first-round RT-PCR with the HTBI primer set. TCRdb fed the multiplex PCR reads into MiXCR, producing one record per CDR3 protein. The sample lists about 420,000 distinct CDR3 sequences, roughly 15% occurring once. Source material: blood. Receptor source: a woman younger than 30 with Graves' hyperthyroidism.

This clonotype was seen repeatedly, ten times or more. The V call is TRBV12-3 or TRBV12-4, the J call TRBJ1-2, with D possibly being TRBD1 (5 bases). The CDR3 consists of 15 residues. V shed 6 bases and J shed 2 bases, with 16 bases lying between them. In DNA form, the CDR3 reads TGTGCCAGCAGCCCCTTCGGGGGGACCAACTATGGCTACACCTTC. This encodes CASSPFGGTNYGYTF.

As DNA, the CDR3 is TGTGCCAGCAGGGTACAGGGAAGCTCCTACAATGAGCAGTTCTTC. Its protein is CASRVQGSSYNEQFF. The rearrangement joins TRBV12-3 or TRBV12-4 to TRBJ2-1; maybe TRBD1 (6 bases). V was shortened by 6 bases and J by 0 bases, with 12 bases between the two germline ends. CDR3 length equals 15 residues.

As to this clonotype: As the CDR3 is not closed by the conserved phenylalanine or tryptophan, this likely results from a read error. V gene TRBV30 combines with J gene TRBJ1-2; D is ambiguous. Germline V gives CDR1 GTSNPN, CDR2 SVGIG (reference sequence). V lost 3 bases, J lost 1 base, and 9 bases lay in between. The CDR3 has 13 residues. CDR3 coding DNA: TGTGCCTGGAGAGCCGACGGTAACTATGGCTACACCCTC. It yields the protein CAWRADGNYGYTL.

This clonotype has at least ten counts. This chain uses TRBV6-1 with TRBJ1-2; D is undetermined. The V end was cut by 6 bases, the J end by 4 bases, with 15 bases between. CDR3 length: 14 residues. Germline V gene sequence: CDR1 MNHNS, CDR2 SASEGT. CDR3 nucleotides: TGTGCCAGCAGCGCCCGCGAGGTTATCTATGGCTACACCTTC. This encodes CASSAREVIYGYTF.

The chain combines TRBV5-8 with TRBJ1-1, with 9 bases that match TRBD1. J lost 7 bases, V lost 3 bases, and 13 bases had no gene match. Germline CDR1 and CDR2: SGHTS and YDEGEE. This CDR3 comprises 16 residues. The CDR3 DNA sequence: TGTGCCAGCAGCTCCCGGGACAGGGAGCCGTGGGATGAAGCTTTCTTT. Its translation is CASSSRDREPWDEAFF.

This chain joins TRBV19 and TRBJ1-2; 9 positions agree with TRBD1. V lost 2 bases, J lost 5 bases, and 9 bases stayed unmatched. The CDR3 sequence is 16 residues long. CDR1 is LNHDA, CDR2 SQIVND, per germline (reference sequence). The CDR3 loop reads CASSITGGRTVYGYTF. CDR3 sequence (DNA): TGTGCCAGTAGTATAACAGGGGGCCGCACCGTATATGGCTACACCTTC.

This clonotype was recorded a few times. V gene TRBV20-1 combines with J gene TRBJ2-3, with 9 bases lining up with TRBD2. CDR3 length equals 15 residues. With V trimmed by 3 bases and J by 5 bases, 9 bases remained unmatched. CDR1 is DFQATT and CDR2 is SNEGSKA in the germline V gene (reference sequence). CDR3 sequence (DNA): TGCAGTGCTAGTTCCTATAGCGGGAGAGGAGATACGCAGTATTTT. Amino acid sequence: CSASSYSGRGDTQYF.

This clonotype was found many times. The V call is TRBV6-1, the J call TRBJ1-2, with 7 bases fitting TRBD1. The CDR3 covers 14 residues. V dropped 10 bases and J dropped 5; count of bases not matched to a gene: 13. Germline V gives CDR1 MNHNS, CDR2 SASEGT. The CDR3 region is CATTTGNMVYGYTF. The DNA of the CDR3 is TGTGCCACTACGACAGGGAATATGGTATATGGCTACACCTTC.

This clonotype was recorded many times. The chain employs TRBV18 and TRBJ1-2; TRBD1 might be the D (5 bases). Trimming left V 2 bases short and J 6 bases short, with 10 bases between. Germline CDR1 reads KGHSH; CDR2 reads LQKENI. The CDR3 has 13 residues. Here the CDR3 reads CASSPGAVDGYTF. The CDR3 DNA sequence: TGTGCCAGCTCACCAGGGGCAGTCGATGGCTACACCTTC.

V usage is TRBV19 and J usage is TRBJ2-7; perhaps TRBD2 as D (5 bases). This CDR3 has 13 residues. Per the germline V gene, CDR1 is LNHDA and CDR2 is SQIVND (reference sequence). With 4 bases removed from V and 4 bases from J, the gap between germline ends came to 11 bases. CDR3 in DNA: TGTGCCAGTAGTAGAGGGATGGATTACGAGCAGTACTTC. It yields the protein CASSRGMDYEQYF.

At least ten counts were recorded for this clonotype. The DNA of the CDR3 is TGTGCCAGCAGCCAAGATCTCGGACAGGGGGTCACTGAAGCTTTCTTT. Translating it yields CASSQDLGQGVTEAFF. The rearrangement links TRBV3-1 to TRBJ1-1; 10 bases are a match to TRBD1. Trimming took 0 bases from V and 4 from J; bases not matched to a gene: 5. The CDR3 is 16 residues long. CDR1 LGHDT and CDR2 YNNKEL come from the germline V gene (reference sequence). The full variable domain, rest sourced from reference TRBV3-1 and TRBJ1-1, is DTAVSQTPKYLVTQMGNDKSIKCEQNLGHDTMYWYKQDSKKFLKIMFSYNNKELIINETVPNRFSPKSPDKAHLNLHINSLELGDSAVYFCASSQDLGQGVTEAFFGQGTRLTVV.

There are many counts of this clonotype. The chain links TRBV28 to TRBJ2-7, with D uncertain. V was clipped by 5 bases and J by 2 bases, with 13 bases between them. Germline lookup yields CDR1 MDHEN and CDR2 SYDVKM. The CDR3 consists of 14 residues. CDR3 in DNA: TGTGCCAGCAGTGGTGTGGGCCCCACCTACGAGCAGTACTTC. Its protein product is CASSGVGPTYEQYF.

The chain carries TRBV20-1 and TRBJ2-3; D gene ambiguous. The germline V and J ends were trimmed by 0 bases and 5 bases, with 9 bases remaining between them. This CDR3 spans 13 amino acids. Germline lookup yields CDR1 DFQATT and CDR2 SNEGSKA (reference sequence). In DNA, the CDR3 is TGCAGTGCTAGAGATCAGTTGGGAGATACGCAGTATTTT. This translates into CSARDQLGDTQYF.

This chain links TRBV15 with TRBJ1-1; D remains ambiguous. Germline V CDR1 and CDR2: LNHNV, YYDKDF (reference sequence). Deletions cut 7 bases from V and 2 bases from J, with 17 bases between. The CDR3 runs to 15 residues. CDR3 sequence reads: CATTRRLDGNTEAFF. The CDR3, as DNA: TGTGCCACCACACGAAGGTTAGACGGCAACACTGAAGCTTTCTTT.

This clonotype was recorded at least ten times. The gene calls are TRBV7-2 and TRBJ2-5; D might be TRBD1 (5 bases). Germline V lookup: CDR1 SGHTA, CDR2 FQGNSA. The CDR3 length is 15 residues. Deletions cut 5 bases from V and 2 bases from J, with 15 bases between. CDR3 DNA sequence: TGTGCCAGCAGCCAACATCTGACAGCACAAGAGACCCAGTACTTC. Protein sequence: CASSQHLTAQETQYF.

This clonotype was picked up many times. V is TRBV6-2 or TRBV6-3 and J is TRBJ2-7; tentatively, D is TRBD1 (5 bases). This CDR3 comprises 17 residues. The V gene's germline CDR1 is MNHEY and CDR2 SVGEGT. V dropped 3 bases and J dropped 1 base, with 19 bases sitting between them. This CDR3 reads CASSYRLRQTLSYEQYF. CDR3 DNA sequence: TGTGCCAGCAGTTATAGACTCCGACAGACCCTTTCCTACGAGCAGTACTTC.

Many counts were recorded for this clonotype. The rearrangement joins TRBV20-1 to TRBJ1-2, with D perhaps TRBD1 (6 bases). The ends were cut back, 3 bases at V and 7 bases at J, with 18 bases in the middle. This CDR3 has 14 residues. CDR1 DFQATT and CDR2 SNEGSKA come from the germline V gene (reference sequence). Here the CDR3 DNA reads TGCAGTGCTAGCCCCCCCGGGACACAGCTTGGCTACACCTTC. This translates into CSASPPGTQLGYTF.

This clonotype was seen at least ten times. The chain couples TRBV3-1 to TRBJ2-1; 13 nucleotides match TRBD2. The CDR3 runs 19 residues. J gave up 6 bases and V 1 base, and 12 bases lay outside the gene matches. CDR1 LGHDT and CDR2 YNNKEL come from the germline V gene (reference sequence). CDR3 DNA sequence: TGTGCCAGCAGCCAAGGAGTTACCAGGACTAGCGGGAGTCGCAATGAGCAGTTCTTC. Translating it yields CASSQGVTRTSGSRNEQFF.

Ten or more counts support this clonotype. This chain links TRBV14 with TRBJ2-7, with D tentatively TRBD1 (6 bases). The CDR3 has 13 residues. Per the germline V gene, CDR1 is SGHDN and CDR2 is FVKESK. V dropped 4 bases and J dropped 6 bases, with 13 bases sitting between them. The CDR3 nucleotides read TGTGCCAGCAGCCTAGCAACAGGGACCGAGCAGTACTTC. Translating it yields CASSLATGTEQYF.

This clonotype has a handful of counts. The chain links TRBV7-2 to TRBJ2-3, with D unclear. The V gene lost 2 bases and the J gene lost 2 bases, with 11 bases spanning the gap. Germline CDR1 SGHTA, CDR2 FQGNSA. The CDR3 sequence is 15 residues long. CDR3 loop: CASSLTGSHTDTQYF. CDR3 in DNA: TGTGCCAGCAGCTTAACCGGGTCCCACACAGATACGCAGTATTTT.

This clonotype was seen more than once but under ten times. CDR3 loop: CASSPGEKGDTDTQYF. The DNA for the CDR3 is TGTGCCAGCAGCCCGGGCGAAAAGGGAGACACAGATACGCAGTATTTT. This chain connects TRBV6-1 to TRBJ2-3, with a weak D call TRBD2 (5 bases). V was shortened by 6 bases and J by 2 bases, with 18 bases between the two germline ends. Germline loops: CDR1 MNHNS, CDR2 SASEGT. The CDR3 runs 16 residues.